This entry lists 5 T cell receptor beta chains sequenced from one sample in a study of technical replicates of blood from a handful of donors. Clones were sequenced by immunoSEQ multiplex PCR, and TCRdb holds only the in-frame ones, with some missing. Of 75,000 to 90,000 clones listed, approximately 95% are singletons. Sequences were obtained from T cells isolated from PBMCs. Source of these receptors: a human donor in good health.

This chain joins TRBV25-1 and TRBJ2-1; tentative D call: TRBD1 (7 bases). The CDR3 consists of 17 residues. Germline loops: CDR1 MGHDK, CDR2 SYGVNS. Trimming removed 6 bases from V and 0 bases from J, with 18 bases in between. For the CDR3, the DNA is TGTGCCAGCAGAGGACAGGACCCGACTAGCTCCTACAATGAGCAGTTCTTC. It specifies CASRGQDPTSSYNEQFF.

The chain joins TRBV10-2 to TRBJ2-1, with 10 bases identical to TRBD2. The germline V gene has CDR1 WSHSY and CDR2 SAAADI. With V trimmed by 2 bases and J by 5 bases, 0 bases remained unmatched. The CDR3 has 14 amino acids. The CDR3 sequence is CASSEGLADNEQFF. As DNA, the CDR3 is TGCGCCAGCAGTGAGGGACTAGCGGACAATGAGCAGTTCTTC.

This sequence joins TRBV28 and TRBJ2-5; 7 positions agree with TRBD1. The CDR3 has 13 residues. Germline lookup yields CDR1 MDHEN and CDR2 SYDVKM. V dropped 7 bases and J dropped 1; count of bases not matched to a gene: 3. The CDR3: CASNDRAQETQYF. CDR3 DNA sequence: TGTGCCAGCAACGACAGGGCCCAAGAGACCCAGTACTTC.

The chain joins TRBV30 to TRBJ1-2, with TRBD1 matching 8 bases. The trim removed 8 bases at V and 3 bases at J, leaving 5 bases unmatched. The CDR3 is 12 residues long. Germline V gives CDR1 GTSNPN, CDR2 SVGIG (reference sequence). In DNA, the CDR3 is TGTGCCCAGGGACAGGAATACTATGGCTACACCTTC. Translated, it gives CAQGQEYYGYTF. The whole variable domain, filled in from reference TRBV30 and TRBJ1-2, reads SQTIHQWPATLVQPVGSPLSLECTVEGTSNPNLYWYRQAAGRGLQLLFYSVGIGQISSEVPQNLSASRPQDRQFILSSKKLLLSDSGFYLCAQGQEYYGYTFGSGTRLTVV.

This chain connects TRBV2 to TRBJ2-3, with 8 nucleotides matching TRBD2. This CDR3 is built from 16 residues. Trimming took 7 bases from V and 1 from J; bases not matched to a gene: 10. The germline V gene has CDR1 SNHLY and CDR2 FYNNEI. This CDR3 reads CASTPLETSGTDTQYF. CDR3 sequence (DNA): TGTGCCAGCACCCCCCTGGAGACTAGCGGCACAGATACGCAGTATTTT.